This TCR beta chain was identified in a study of OX40 agonist ivuxolimab in advanced cancers. Libraries were prepared by immunoSEQ multiplex PCR; TCRdb keeps only in-frame clonotypes and omits some of them. The data hold 20,000 to 30,000 clones, with about 83% observed a single time. This CDR3 has 15 residues. V was pared by 0 bases and J by 1 base, with 7 bases between. CDR1 and CDR2 (germline): SGHAT, FQDESV (reference sequence). The sample here was CD4+ or CD8+ T cells sorted from blood, taken in a trial of the OX40 agonist ivuxolimab. The sequence came from an adult with an advanced solid tumor such as melanoma, head and neck, liver or kidney cancer. The V gene is TRBV11-1, the J gene TRBJ2-1, with D tentatively TRBD1 or TRBD2 (5 bases each). The CDR3 reads CASSLAWGSYNEQFF. The CDR3 nucleotides read TGTGCCAGCAGCTTAGCATGGGGGTCCTACAATGAGCAGTTCTTC.